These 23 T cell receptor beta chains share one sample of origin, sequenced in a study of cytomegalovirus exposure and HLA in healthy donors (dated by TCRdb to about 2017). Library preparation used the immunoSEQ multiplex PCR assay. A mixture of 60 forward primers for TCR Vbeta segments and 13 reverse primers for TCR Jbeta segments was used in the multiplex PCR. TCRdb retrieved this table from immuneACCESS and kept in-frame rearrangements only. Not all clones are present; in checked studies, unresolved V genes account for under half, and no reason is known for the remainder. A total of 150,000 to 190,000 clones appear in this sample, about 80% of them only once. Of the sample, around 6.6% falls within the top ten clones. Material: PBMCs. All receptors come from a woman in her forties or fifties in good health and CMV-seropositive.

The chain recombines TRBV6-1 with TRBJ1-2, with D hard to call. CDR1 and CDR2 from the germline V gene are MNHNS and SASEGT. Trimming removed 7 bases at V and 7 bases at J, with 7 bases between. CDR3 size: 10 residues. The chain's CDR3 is CASTEAGYTF. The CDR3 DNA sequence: TGTGCCAGCACCGAGGCTGGCTACACCTTC.

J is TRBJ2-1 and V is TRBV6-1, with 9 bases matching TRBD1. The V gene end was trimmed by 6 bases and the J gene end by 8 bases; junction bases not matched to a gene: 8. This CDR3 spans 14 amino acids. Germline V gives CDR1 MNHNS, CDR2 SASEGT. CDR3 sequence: CASRYGQGKDEQFF. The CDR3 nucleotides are TGTGCCAGCAGGTACGGACAGGGGAAAGATGAGCAGTTCTTC.

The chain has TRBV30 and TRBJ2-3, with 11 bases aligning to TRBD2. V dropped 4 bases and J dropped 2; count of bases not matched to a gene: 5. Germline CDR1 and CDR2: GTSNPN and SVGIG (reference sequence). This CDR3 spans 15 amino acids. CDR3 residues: CAWTLAGGNTDTQYF. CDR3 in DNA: TGTGCCTGGACCCTAGCGGGGGGCAACACAGATACGCAGTATTTT. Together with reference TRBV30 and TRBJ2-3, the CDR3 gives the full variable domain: SQTIHQWPATLVQPVGSPLSLECTVEGTSNPNLYWYRQAAGRGLQLLFYSVGIGQISSEVPQNLSASRPQDRQFILSSKKLLLSDSGFYLCAWTLAGGNTDTQYFGPGTRLTVL.

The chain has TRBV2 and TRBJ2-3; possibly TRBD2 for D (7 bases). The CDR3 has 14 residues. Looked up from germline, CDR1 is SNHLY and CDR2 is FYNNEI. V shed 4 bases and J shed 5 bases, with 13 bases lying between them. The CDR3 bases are TGTGCCAGCAGTGGCCGAAGGGGGGGAGATACGCAGTATTTT. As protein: CASSGRRGGDTQYF.

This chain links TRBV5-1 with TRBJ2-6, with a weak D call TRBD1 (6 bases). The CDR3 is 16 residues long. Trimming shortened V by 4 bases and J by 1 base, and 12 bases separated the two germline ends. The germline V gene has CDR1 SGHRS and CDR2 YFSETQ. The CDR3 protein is CASSIHTGSGANVLTF. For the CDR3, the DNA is TGCGCCAGCAGCATCCACACAGGGTCTGGGGCCAACGTCCTGACTTTC.

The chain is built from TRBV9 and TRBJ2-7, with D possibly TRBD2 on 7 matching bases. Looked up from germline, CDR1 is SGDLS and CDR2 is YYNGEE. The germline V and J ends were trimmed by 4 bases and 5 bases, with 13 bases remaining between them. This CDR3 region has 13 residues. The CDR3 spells CASSRGGSDEQYF. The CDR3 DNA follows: TGTGCCAGCAGCAGGGGGGGCTCGGACGAGCAGTACTTC. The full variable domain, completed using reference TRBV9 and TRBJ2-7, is DSGVTQTPKHLITATGQRVTLRCSPRSGDLSVYWYQQSLDQGLQFLIQYYNGEERAKGNILERFSAQQFPDLHSELNLSSLELGDSALYFCASSRGGSDEQYFGPGTRLTVT.

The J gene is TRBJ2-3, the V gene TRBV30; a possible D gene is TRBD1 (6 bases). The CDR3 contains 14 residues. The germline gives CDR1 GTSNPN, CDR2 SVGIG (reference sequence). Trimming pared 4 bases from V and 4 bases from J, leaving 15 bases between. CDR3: CAWNSLGGADTQYF. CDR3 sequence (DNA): TGTGCCTGGAATTCCCTTGGGGGCGCAGATACGCAGTATTTT.

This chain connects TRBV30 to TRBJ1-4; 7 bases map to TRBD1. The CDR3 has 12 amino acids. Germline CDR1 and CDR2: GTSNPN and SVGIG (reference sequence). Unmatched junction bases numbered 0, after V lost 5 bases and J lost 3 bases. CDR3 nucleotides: TGTGCCTGGCAGGGGGCTAATGAAAAACTGTTTTTT. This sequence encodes CAWQGANEKLFF.

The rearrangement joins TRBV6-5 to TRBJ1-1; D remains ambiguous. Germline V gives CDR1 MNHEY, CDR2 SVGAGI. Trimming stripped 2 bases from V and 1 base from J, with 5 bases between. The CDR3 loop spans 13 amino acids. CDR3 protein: CASSYQENTEAFF. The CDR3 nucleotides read TGTGCCAGCAGTTACCAGGAGAACACTGAAGCTTTCTTT.

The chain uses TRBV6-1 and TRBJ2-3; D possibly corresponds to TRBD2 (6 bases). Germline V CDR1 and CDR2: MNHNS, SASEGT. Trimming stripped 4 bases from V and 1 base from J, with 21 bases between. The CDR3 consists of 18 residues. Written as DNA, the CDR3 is TGTGCCAGCAGTGCGTCGGGACTCACTAGAGGTGGCACAGATACGCAGTATTTT. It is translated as CASSASGLTRGGTDTQYF.

The CDR3 region has the DNA TGTGCCAGCAGCGCAGGGTATGGCTACACCTTC. Protein: CASSAGYGYTF. The chain links TRBV9 to TRBJ1-2; tentative D call: TRBD1 (5 bases). Germline-derived CDR1 and CDR2 are SGDLS and YYNGEE. Deletions cut 3 bases from V and 5 bases from J, with 5 bases between. The CDR3 is 11 amino acids. The variable domain in full, with the rest retrieved from reference TRBV9 and TRBJ1-2, is DSGVTQTPKHLITATGQRVTLRCSPRSGDLSVYWYQQSLDQGLQFLIQYYNGEERAKGNILERFSAQQFPDLHSELNLSSLELGDSALYFCASSAGYGYTFGSGTRLTVV.

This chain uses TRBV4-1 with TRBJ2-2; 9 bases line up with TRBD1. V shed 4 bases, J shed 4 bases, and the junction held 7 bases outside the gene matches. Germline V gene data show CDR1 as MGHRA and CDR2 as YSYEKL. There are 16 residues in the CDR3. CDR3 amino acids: CASSLAGTGFTGELFF. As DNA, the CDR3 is TGCGCCAGCAGCCTCGCCGGGACAGGGTTCACCGGGGAGCTGTTTTTT.

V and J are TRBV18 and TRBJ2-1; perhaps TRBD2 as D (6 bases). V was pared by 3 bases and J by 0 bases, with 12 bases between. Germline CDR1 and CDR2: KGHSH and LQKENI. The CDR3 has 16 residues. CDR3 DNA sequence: TGTGCCAGCTCACCTCGGGACTCCTTCTCCTACAATGAGCAGTTCTTC. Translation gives CASSPRDSFSYNEQFF.

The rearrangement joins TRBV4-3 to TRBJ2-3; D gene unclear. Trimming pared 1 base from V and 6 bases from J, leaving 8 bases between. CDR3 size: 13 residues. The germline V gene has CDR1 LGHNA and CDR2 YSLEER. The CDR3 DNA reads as TGCGCCAGCAGCCAAGGACTGCGGGATACGCAGTATTTT. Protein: CASSQGLRDTQYF.

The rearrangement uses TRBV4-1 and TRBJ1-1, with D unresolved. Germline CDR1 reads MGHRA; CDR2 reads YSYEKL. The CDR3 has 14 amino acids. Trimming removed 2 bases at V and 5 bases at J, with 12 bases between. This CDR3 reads CASSQREGRTEAFF. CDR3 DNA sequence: TGCGCCAGCAGCCAAAGGGAGGGAAGGACTGAAGCTTTCTTT.

The CDR3 coding sequence is TGTGCCACTCGGGACAGGCCCTGGAACACTGAAGCTTTCTTT. It specifies CATRDRPWNTEAFF. The chain has TRBV19 and TRBJ1-1; 8 bases fit TRBD1. Germline CDR1 reads LNHDA; CDR2 reads SQIVND (reference sequence). V was pared by 10 bases and J by 1 base, with 8 bases of the junction left unmatched. The length of the CDR3 is 14 residues.

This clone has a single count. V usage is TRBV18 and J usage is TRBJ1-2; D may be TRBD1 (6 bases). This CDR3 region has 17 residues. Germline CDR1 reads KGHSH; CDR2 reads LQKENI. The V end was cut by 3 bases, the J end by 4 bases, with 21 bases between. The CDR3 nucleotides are TGTGCCAGCTCACCTACATTGCCGGGACAAACCTCCTATGGCTACACCTTC. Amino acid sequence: CASSPTLPGQTSYGYTF.

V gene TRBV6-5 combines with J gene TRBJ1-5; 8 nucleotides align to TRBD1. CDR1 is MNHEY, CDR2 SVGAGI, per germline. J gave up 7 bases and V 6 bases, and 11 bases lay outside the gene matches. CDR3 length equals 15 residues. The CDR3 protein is CASSPIAGGQQPQHF. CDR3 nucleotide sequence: TGTGCCAGCAGCCCTATCGCAGGGGGCCAACAGCCCCAGCATTTT.

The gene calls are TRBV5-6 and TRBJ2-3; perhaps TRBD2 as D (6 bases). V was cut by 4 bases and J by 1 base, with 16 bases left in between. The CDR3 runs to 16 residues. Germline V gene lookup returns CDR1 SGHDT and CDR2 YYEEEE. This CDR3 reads CASSPPRGEGTDTQYF. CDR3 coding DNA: TGTGCCAGCAGCCCTCCTCGCGGGGAAGGCACAGATACGCAGTATTTT.

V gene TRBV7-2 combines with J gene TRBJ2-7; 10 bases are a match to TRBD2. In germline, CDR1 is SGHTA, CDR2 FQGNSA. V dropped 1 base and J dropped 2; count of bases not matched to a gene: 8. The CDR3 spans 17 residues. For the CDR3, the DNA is TGTGCCAGCAGCTTAGGCTTTTCTAGCGGGGGTACCTACGAGCAGTACTTC. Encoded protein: CASSLGFSSGGTYEQYF.

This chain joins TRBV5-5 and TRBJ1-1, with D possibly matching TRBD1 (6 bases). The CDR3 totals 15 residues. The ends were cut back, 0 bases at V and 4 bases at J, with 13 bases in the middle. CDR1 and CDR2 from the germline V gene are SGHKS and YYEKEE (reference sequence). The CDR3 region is CASSLGAGEGTEAFF. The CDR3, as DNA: TGTGCCAGCAGCTTGGGAGCAGGGGAAGGCACTGAAGCTTTCTTT.

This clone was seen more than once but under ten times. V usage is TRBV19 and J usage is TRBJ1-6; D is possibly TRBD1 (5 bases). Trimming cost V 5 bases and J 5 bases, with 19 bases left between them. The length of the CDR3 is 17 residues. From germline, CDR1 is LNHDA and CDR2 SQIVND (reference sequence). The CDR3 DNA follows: TGTGCCAGTAGTCCCCGCCCCGCAGGGATGGATAATTCACCCCTCCACTTT. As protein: CASSPRPAGMDNSPLHF.

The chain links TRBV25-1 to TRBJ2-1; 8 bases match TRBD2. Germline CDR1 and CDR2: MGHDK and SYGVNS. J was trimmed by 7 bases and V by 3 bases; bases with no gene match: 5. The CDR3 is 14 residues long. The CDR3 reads CASSETGGKNEQFF. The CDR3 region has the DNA TGTGCCAGCAGTGAGACGGGGGGGAAGAATGAGCAGTTCTTC.